Below, 20 T cell receptor beta chains from the same sample are listed, as sequenced in a study of CD8 T cells in ankylosing spondylitis. TCRdb fed the 5' RACE reads into MiXCR, producing one record per CDR3 protein. The repertoire holds about 340,000 distinct CDR3 sequences, with roughly 14% as singletons. What was sequenced was blood, either unsorted or a sorted T cell fraction (not recorded which). These receptors came from a male donor with ankylosing spondylitis or in good health (not recorded which).

In the case of this clonotype: Mismatch with germline at one junction end may stem from a read error. The rearrangement joins TRBV5-1 to TRBJ2-1; unclear D gene. The CDR3 sequence is 11 residues long. Per germline, CDR1 SGHRS and CDR2 YFSETQ. CDR3 sequence: CASSSDNLVGF. CDR3 DNA: TGCGCCAGCAGCTCCGACAACCTGGTCGGCTTC.

At least ten counts were recorded for this clonotype. V gene TRBV29-1 combines with J gene TRBJ2-7; possible D gene TRBD2, 6 bases. This CDR3 has 14 residues. Trimming cost V 4 bases and J 1 base, with 14 bases left between them. Germline values: CDR1 SQVTM, CDR2 ANQGSEA. Here the CDR3 DNA reads TGCAGCGTTGGGAGGGGAACGGAATCCTACGAGCAGTACTTC. This gives the protein CSVGRGTESYEQYF.

V usage is TRBV7-9 and J usage is TRBJ1-4, with a tentative D call TRBD1 (5 bases). The CDR3 consists of 15 residues. V lost 5 bases to trimming and J lost 0 bases, with 10 bases between them. CDR1 is SEHNR, CDR2 FQNEAQ, per germline (reference sequence). The CDR3, as DNA: TGTGCCAGCAGCACGGGACTTCCAACTAATGAAAAACTGTTTTTT. Residues: CASSTGLPTNEKLFF.

This clonotype turned up a few times. J is TRBJ1-2 and V is TRBV9, with 9 bases that match TRBD1. Germline CDR1 reads SGDLS; CDR2 reads YYNGEE. Germline trimming cut 3 bases from V and 4 bases from J; bases unmatched to any gene: 4. The CDR3 has 14 amino acids. The CDR3 bases are TGTGCCAGCAGCGCACAGGGGGCCCTCTATGGCTACACCTTC. It yields the protein CASSAQGALYGYTF.

This clonotype was seen a handful of times. The rearrangement links TRBV29-1 to TRBJ2-5; D assignment may be TRBD1 or TRBD2 (6 bases each). V was shortened by 4 bases and J by 2 bases, with 14 bases between the two germline ends. From germline, CDR1 is SQVTM and CDR2 ANQGSEA. The CDR3 is 14 residues long. The CDR3 DNA follows: TGCAGCGTTGTCATCCGGGGGCAACAAGAGACCCAGTACTTC. This gives the protein CSVVIRGQQETQYF.

This clonotype was observed a few times. The rearrangement joins TRBV20-1 to TRBJ2-7; no definite D call. Per germline, CDR1 DFQATT and CDR2 SNEGSKA (reference sequence). With 6 bases removed from V and 5 bases from J, the gap between germline ends came to 14 bases. The CDR3 covers 12 residues. CDR3 sequence (DNA): TGCAGTGCCCTGCCCTCTAGTAACGAGCAGTACTTC. Protein: CSALPSSNEQYF.

The genes are TRBV3-1 and TRBJ2-5; 12 bases agree with TRBD2. The germline V gene has CDR1 LGHDT and CDR2 YNNKEL (reference sequence). The CDR3 length is 14 residues. V was pared by 6 bases and J by 5 bases, with 4 bases of the junction left unmatched. CDR3 coding DNA: TGTGCCAGCAGGAGAGGGACTAGCGGGGAGACCCAGTACTTC. It codes for CASRRGTSGETQYF.

Here the CDR3 DNA reads TGTGCCAGCAGCGCACTAGCGGGAGGTCCCCAAGAGACCCAGTACTTC. Translating it yields CASSALAGGPQETQYF. The chain has TRBV2 and TRBJ2-5; 12 nucleotides align to TRBD2. CDR1 and CDR2 (germline): SNHLY, FYNNEI. The CDR3 is made up of 16 amino acids. Trimming removed 6 bases from V and 1 base from J; junction bases left unmatched: 6.

J is TRBJ2-4 and V is TRBV4-2, with TRBD2 identical over 13 bases. V dropped 4 bases and J dropped 0; count of bases not matched to a gene: 6. CDR3 length: 18 amino acids. Germline loops: CDR1 LGHNA, CDR2 YNFKEQ. This chain's CDR3 is CASSPGLAGALAKNIQYF. In DNA form, the CDR3 reads TGTGCCAGCAGCCCCGGACTAGCGGGGGCGTTAGCCAAAAACATTCAGTACTTC.

This clonotype was observed a handful of times. The CDR3 DNA follows: TGTGCCATCGTTGACCCTCTTCTTAACACTGAAGCTTTCTTT. Translation gives CAIVDPLLNTEAFF. The rearrangement uses TRBV10-3 and TRBJ1-1; unclear D gene. The length of the CDR3 is 14 residues. Germline V gene data show CDR1 as ENHRY and CDR2 as SYGVKD. Trimming stripped 8 bases from V and 2 bases from J, with 15 bases between.

This clonotype was observed a handful of times. The chain has TRBV20-1 and TRBJ2-3; perhaps D is TRBD1 or TRBD2 (5 bases each). Germline loops: CDR1 DFQATT, CDR2 SNEGSKA (reference sequence). This CDR3 spans 14 amino acids. Trimming cost V 3 bases and J 0 bases, with 10 bases left between them. The CDR3 DNA follows: TGCAGTGCTAGGGGACGGTCTAGCACAGATACGCAGTATTTT. Amino acid sequence: CSARGRSSTDTQYF.

This clonotype was detected ten times or more. This chain uses TRBV2 with TRBJ1-6, with D uncertain. Trimming took 0 bases from V and 6 from J, leaving 18 bases between them. The CDR3 spans 18 residues. In germline, CDR1 is SNHLY, CDR2 FYNNEI. In DNA, the CDR3 is TGTGCCAGCAGTGAAGCGTCCCAAAGGTCCTTCACTAATTCACCCCTCCACTTT. The encoded protein is CASSEASQRSFTNSPLHF.

This clonotype has ten or more counts. The CDR3 is CASSSRGDTEAFF. The CDR3 nucleotides are TGTGCCAGCAGCTCACGGGGAGACACTGAAGCTTTCTTT. The chain recombines TRBV5-6 with TRBJ1-1; the D is unclear. The V end was cut by 3 bases, the J end by 3 bases, with 9 bases between. This CDR3 region has 13 residues. The germline gives CDR1 SGHDT, CDR2 YYEEEE.

This clonotype was seen a few times. V is TRBV5-5 and J is TRBJ1-2; tentatively, D is TRBD1 (5 bases). V lost 0 bases and J 4 bases, leaving 13 bases between the germline ends. From germline, CDR1 is SGHKS and CDR2 YYEKEE (reference sequence). The CDR3 loop spans 15 amino acids. The CDR3 sequence: CASSLVAGLGYGYTF. The CDR3 nucleotides are TGTGCCAGCAGCTTGGTTGCAGGGCTCGGCTATGGCTACACCTTC.

The chain joins TRBV20-1 to TRBJ1-6; no firm D call. V shed 2 bases and J shed 8 bases, with 10 bases lying between them. There are 13 residues in the CDR3. Germline values: CDR1 DFQATT, CDR2 SNEGSKA (reference sequence). The CDR3 is CSARSHSDSPLHF. The CDR3 DNA reads as TGCAGTGCTAGATCCCACTCGGATTCACCCCTCCACTTT.

This clonotype was seen only a few times. The chain joins TRBV6-2 or TRBV6-3 to TRBJ2-1; no definite D call. Germline V lookup: CDR1 MNHEY, CDR2 SVGEGT. This CDR3 region has 13 residues. The V gene lost 6 bases and the J gene lost 9 bases, with 15 bases spanning the gap. In nucleotides, the CDR3 is TGTGCCAGCAGACTCCCCCAAAGCAGTGAGCAGTTCTTC. Protein sequence: CASRLPQSSEQFF.

A few counts support this clonotype. The chain recombines TRBV3-1 with TRBJ2-2; no reliable D call. Trimming stripped 2 bases from V and 4 bases from J, with 17 bases between. CDR1 LGHDT and CDR2 YNNKEL come from the germline V gene (reference sequence). This CDR3 contains 17 residues. The CDR3 is CASSQQPPGGSTGELFF. In DNA form, the CDR3 reads TGTGCCAGCAGCCAACAACCGCCCGGTGGCAGCACCGGGGAGCTGTTTTTT.

CDR3 protein: CSASERHLAKNIQYF. CDR3 DNA sequence: TGCAGTGCTAGTGAGCGGCATCTAGCCAAAAACATTCAGTACTTC. The chain joins TRBV20-1 to TRBJ2-4, with D possibly being TRBD2 (5 bases). The V and J ends lost 3 bases and 0 bases respectively, with 12 bases between them. The CDR3 is 15 amino acids. Germline CDR1 and CDR2: DFQATT and SNEGSKA (reference sequence).

This clonotype was counted between two and nine times. This chain links TRBV12-3 or TRBV12-4 with TRBJ1-3, with 9 positions matching TRBD1. V shed 6 bases and J 2 bases; nucleotides not matched to a gene: 5. The CDR3 has 15 amino acids. The chain's CDR3 is CASRWRQGAGNTIYF. CDR3 DNA sequence: TGTGCCAGCAGGTGGAGACAGGGGGCTGGAAACACCATATATTTT.

This sequence joins TRBV24-1 and TRBJ2-3, with D perhaps TRBD2 (5 bases). This CDR3 has 14 amino acids. In germline, CDR1 is KGHDR, CDR2 SFDVKD. V dropped 10 bases and J dropped 2 bases, with 15 bases sitting between them. For the CDR3, the DNA is TGTGCCACTGGAGGCAGCTCTCCCACAGATACGCAGTATTTT. Amino acids: CATGGSSPTDTQYF.